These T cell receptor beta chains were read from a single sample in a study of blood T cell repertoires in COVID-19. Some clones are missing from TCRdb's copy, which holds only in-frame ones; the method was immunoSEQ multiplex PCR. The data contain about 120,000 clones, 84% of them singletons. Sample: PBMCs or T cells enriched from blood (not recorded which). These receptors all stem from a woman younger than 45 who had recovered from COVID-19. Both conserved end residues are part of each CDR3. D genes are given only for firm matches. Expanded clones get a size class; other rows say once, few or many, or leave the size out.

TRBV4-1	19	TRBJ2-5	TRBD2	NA	TGCGCCAGCAGCCAAGATTGGTCGGCTAGCGGGAGTTCGGAAGAGACCCAGTACTTC	CASSQDWSASGSSEETQYF
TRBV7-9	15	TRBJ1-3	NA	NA	TGTGCCAGCAGCATCTCTACAGGGACTGGAAACACCATATATTTT	CASSISTGTGNTIYF
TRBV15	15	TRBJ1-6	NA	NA	TGTGCCACCAGCGAGGAGGGTGGTAGTAATTCACCCCTCCACTTT	CATSEEGGSNSPLHF
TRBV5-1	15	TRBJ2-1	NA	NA	TGCGCCAGCAGCTTGGGGGAACAGGGCTCCGGTGAGCAGTTCTTC	CASSLGEQGSGEQFF
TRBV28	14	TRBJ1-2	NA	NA	TGTCCCACCGCGGGGGGGGGCCGGGCCTATGGCTACACCTTC	CPTAGGGRAYGYTF
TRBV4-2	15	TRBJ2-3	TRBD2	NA	TGTGCCAGCAGCCAAGATCGGCGGGAGACAGATACGCAGTATTTT	CASSQDRRETDTQYF
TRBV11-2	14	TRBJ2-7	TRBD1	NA	TGTGCCAGCAGCTCCCTACAGGGGGCCTACGAGCAGTACTTC	CASSSLQGAYEQYF
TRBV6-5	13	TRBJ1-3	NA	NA	TGTGCCAGCCGCGGGGACTCTGGAAACACCATATATTTT	CASRGDSGNTIYF
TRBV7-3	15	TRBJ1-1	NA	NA	TGTGCCAGCAGCGCGTCCCAGGGCGGCCCCACTGAAGCTTTCTTT	CASSASQGGPTEAFF
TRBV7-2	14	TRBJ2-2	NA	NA	TGTGCCAGCAGCAGGGGGACGGCGGCGGGGGAGCTGTTTTTT	CASSRGTAAGELFF
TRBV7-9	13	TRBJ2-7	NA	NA	TGTGCCACCAGAAAAGGAGAATTCTACGAGCAGTACTTC	CATRKGEFYEQYF
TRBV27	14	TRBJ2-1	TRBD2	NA	TGTGCCAGCAGTTCTAGCGGGAGGGCCGGTGAGCAGTTCTTC	CASSSSGRAGEQFF
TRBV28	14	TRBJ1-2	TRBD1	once	TGTGCCAGCAGTTTATCGGGACAGAACTATGGCTACACCTTC	CASSLSGQNYGYTF
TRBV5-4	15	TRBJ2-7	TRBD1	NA	TGTGCCAGCAGCCAGCAGGACAGGGATTCCTACGAGCAGTACTTC	CASSQQDRDSYEQYF